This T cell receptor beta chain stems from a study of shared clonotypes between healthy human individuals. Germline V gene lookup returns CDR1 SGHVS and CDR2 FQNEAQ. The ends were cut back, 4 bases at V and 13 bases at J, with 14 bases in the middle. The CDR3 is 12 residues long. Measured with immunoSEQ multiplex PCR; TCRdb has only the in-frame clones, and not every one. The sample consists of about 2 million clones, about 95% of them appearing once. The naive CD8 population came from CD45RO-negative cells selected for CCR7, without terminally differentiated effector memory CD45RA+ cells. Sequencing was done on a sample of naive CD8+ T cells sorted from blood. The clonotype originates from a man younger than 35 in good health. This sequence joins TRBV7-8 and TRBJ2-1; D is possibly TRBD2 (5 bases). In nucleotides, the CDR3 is TGTGCCAGCAGCTCGGACTCGGGGAGACAGTTCTTC. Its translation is CASSSDSGRQFF.